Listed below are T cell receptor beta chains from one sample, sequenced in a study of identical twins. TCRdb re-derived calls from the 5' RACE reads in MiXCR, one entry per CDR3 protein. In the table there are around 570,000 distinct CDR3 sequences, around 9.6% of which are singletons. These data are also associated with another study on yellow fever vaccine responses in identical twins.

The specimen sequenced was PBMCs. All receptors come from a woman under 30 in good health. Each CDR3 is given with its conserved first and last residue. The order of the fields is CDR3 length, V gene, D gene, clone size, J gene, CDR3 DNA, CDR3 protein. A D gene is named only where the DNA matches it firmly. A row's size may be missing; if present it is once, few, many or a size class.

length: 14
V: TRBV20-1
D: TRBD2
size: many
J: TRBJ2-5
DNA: TGCAGTGCCAGAGGTGGGACTAGAGGAGAGACCCAGTACTTC
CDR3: CSARGGTRGETQYF

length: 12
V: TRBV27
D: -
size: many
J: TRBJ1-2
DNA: TGTGCCAGCGGTCCGGGGAACTATGGCTACACCTTC
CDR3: CASGPGNYGYTF

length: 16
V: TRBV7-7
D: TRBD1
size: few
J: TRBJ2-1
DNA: TGTGCTAGCAGCTCCATCGGACAGGGAGCCTACAATGAGCAGTTCTTC
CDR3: CASSSIGQGAYNEQFF

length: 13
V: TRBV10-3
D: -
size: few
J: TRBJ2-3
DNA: TGTGCCAATAGGGACCCCAACACAGATACGCAGTATTTT
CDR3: CANRDPNTDTQYF

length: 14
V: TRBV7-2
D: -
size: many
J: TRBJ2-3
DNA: TGTGCCAGCAGCTCCAGCACGGGCGGCTATACGCAGTATTTT
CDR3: CASSSSTGGYTQYF

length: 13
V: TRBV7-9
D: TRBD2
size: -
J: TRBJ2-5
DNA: TGTGCCAGCAGCGACGGACTAGGGGAGACCCAGTACTTC
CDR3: CASSDGLGETQYF

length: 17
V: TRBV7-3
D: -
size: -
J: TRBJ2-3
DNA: TGTGCCAGCAGCTTATTGGGTGCAGGGCGGGTCACAGATACGCAGTATTTT
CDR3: CASSLLGAGRVTDTQYF

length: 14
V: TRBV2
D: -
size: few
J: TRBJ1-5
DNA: TGTGCCAGCAGTGAAGCGGCTTCACGGCAGCCCCAGCATTTT
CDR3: CASSEAASRQPQHF

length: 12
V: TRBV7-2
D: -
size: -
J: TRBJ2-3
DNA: TGTGCCAGCAGCTTAGTTCCTAATACGCAGTATTTT
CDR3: CASSLVPNTQYF

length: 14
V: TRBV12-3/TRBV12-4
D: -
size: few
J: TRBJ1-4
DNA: TGTGCCAGCAGCGAGGCACCAACTAATGAAAAACTGTTTTTT
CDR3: CASSEAPTNEKLFF

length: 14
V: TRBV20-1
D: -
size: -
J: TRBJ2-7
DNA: TGCAGTGCTCCTAAGGGCCGGGTCTCCTACGAGCAGTACTTC
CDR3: CSAPKGRVSYEQYF

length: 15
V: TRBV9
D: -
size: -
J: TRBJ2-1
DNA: TGTGCCAGCAGCGGGGGGACTGCGGCTTACAATGAGCAGTTCTTC
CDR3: CASSGGTAAYNEQFF

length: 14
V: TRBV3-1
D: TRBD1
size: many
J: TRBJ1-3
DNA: TGTGCCAGCAGCCGCGGGACAGTCGGAAACACCATATATTTT
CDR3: CASSRGTVGNTIYF

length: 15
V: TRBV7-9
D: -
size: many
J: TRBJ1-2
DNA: TGTGCCAGCAGCTTAGCTTCCCTGCCCGGGTTGGGCTACACCTTC
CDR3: CASSLASLPGLGYTF

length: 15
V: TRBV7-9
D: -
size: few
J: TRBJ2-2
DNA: TGTGCCAGCAGCCCGGAAAGGGAGAACACCGGGGAGCTGTTTTTT
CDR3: CASSPERENTGELFF

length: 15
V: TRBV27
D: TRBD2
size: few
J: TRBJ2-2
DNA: TGTGCCAGCCGAGGACTAGCCCAAATTGCCGGGGAGCTGTTTTTT
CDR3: CASRGLAQIAGELFF

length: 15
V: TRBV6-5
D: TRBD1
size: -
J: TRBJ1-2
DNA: TGTGCCAGCAGTTACTCCAGGGGGCGTGGTGAGGGCTACACCTTC
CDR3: CASSYSRGRGEGYTF

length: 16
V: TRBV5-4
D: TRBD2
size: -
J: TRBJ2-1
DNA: TGTGCCAGCAGCTTGGGCGGGACTAGCGTATACAATGAGCAGTTCTTC
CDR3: CASSLGGTSVYNEQFF

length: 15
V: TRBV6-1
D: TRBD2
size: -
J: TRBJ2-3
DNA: TGTGCCAGCATCCTACTAGCGGGAGGAAGGGATACGCAGTATTTT
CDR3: CASILLAGGRDTQYF

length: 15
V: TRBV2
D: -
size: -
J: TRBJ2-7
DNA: TGTGCCAGCAGGTGGGGCACTTCCACACCCTACGAGCAGTACTTC
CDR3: CASRWGTSTPYEQYF

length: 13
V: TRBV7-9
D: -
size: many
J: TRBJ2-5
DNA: TGTGCCAGCAGAACCCCTGGGGAAGAGACCCAGTACTTC
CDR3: CASRTPGEETQYF

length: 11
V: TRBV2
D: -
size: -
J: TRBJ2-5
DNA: TGTGCCAGCAGTGACGGAGAGACCCAGTACTTC
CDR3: CASSDGETQYF

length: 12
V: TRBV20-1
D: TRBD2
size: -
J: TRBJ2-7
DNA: TGCAGTGCTAGGCGGGAGATCTACGAGCAGTACTTC
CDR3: CSARREIYEQYF

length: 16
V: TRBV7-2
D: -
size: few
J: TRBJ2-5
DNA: TGTGCCAGCAGCTTAGCGAAGCCCATGGGGAGCGAGACCCAGTACTTC
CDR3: CASSLAKPMGSETQYF

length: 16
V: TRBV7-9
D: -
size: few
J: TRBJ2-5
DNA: TGTGCCAGCAGCCCGACAGATCTTAGAATCGAAGAGACCCAGTACTTC
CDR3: CASSPTDLRIEETQYF

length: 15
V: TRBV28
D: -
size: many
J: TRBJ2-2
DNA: TGTGCCAGCAGTTTAGTAGGAGTGGGAACCGGGGAGCTGTTTTTT
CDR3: CASSLVGVGTGELFF